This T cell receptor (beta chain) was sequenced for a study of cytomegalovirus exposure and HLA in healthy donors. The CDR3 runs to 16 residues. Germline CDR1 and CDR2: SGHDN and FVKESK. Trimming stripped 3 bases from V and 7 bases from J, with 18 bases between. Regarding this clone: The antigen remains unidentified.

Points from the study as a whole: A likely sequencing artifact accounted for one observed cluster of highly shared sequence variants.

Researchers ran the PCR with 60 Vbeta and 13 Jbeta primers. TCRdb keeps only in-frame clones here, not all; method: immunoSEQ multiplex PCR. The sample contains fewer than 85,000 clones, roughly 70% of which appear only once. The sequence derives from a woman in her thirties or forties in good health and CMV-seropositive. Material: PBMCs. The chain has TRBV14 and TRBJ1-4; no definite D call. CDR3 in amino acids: CASSHEVRVTGEKLFF. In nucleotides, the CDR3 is TGTGCCAGCAGCCATGAAGTCCGGGTCACGGGTGAAAAACTGTTTTTT.